The clone carrying this TCR beta chain was counted once. Its antigen is unknown. This CDR3 comprises 14 residues. V shed 5 bases and J shed 0 bases, with 9 bases lying between them. CDR1 is WSHSY and CDR2 is SAAADI in the germline V gene. This sample is drawn from a study of CD8+CD57+ T cells in acquired aplastic anemia. About the research overall: Across the sorted CD4+ and CD8+ cells, DNA amounts averaged about 3 ug. Reads per healthy sample averaged about 10 million (CD4+) and 11.0 million (CD8+). Notes on the study in general: The study found no significant CD8+ Simpson's diversity difference between patients and controls.

TCR beta VDJ and CDR3 profiles were obtained from a genomic DNA template. From the reads, TCRdb called clonotypes with MiXCR, one entry per CDR3 protein. This repertoire shows 150,000 to 200,000 distinct CDR3 sequences, 40% to 55% found once; its top ten account for under 3.5%. The sequencing input was sorted CD4+, CD8+, or CD8+CD57+ T cells (not recorded which) from PBMCs. The J gene is TRBJ2-3, the V gene TRBV10-2, with a weak D call TRBD2 (6 bases). This TCR derives from a human donor in good health. The CDR3 spells CASSKSGSTDTQYF. For the CDR3, the DNA is TGCGCCAGCAGTAAAAGCGGGAGCACAGATACGCAGTATTTT.